This TCR beta chain was retrieved from a study of CD8 T cells in Susac syndrome (dated by TCRdb to between 2018 and 2020). Broadly, across the study: Among the Susac syndrome patients who were sequenced, clinically active disease was present in 5 or 6 and clinical remission was observed in fewer than ten. At blood withdrawal, Susac syndrome patients were therapy-naive, treated with corticosteroids (with IVIg additionally given to some), or treated with IVIg alone. Repertoire sequencing was used to test whether CD8+ T cell activation and differentiation in Susac syndrome was antigen driven. Clonality of the CD8+ T cell repertoire was compared between roughly 13 healthy donors, 14 Susac syndrome patients and about 15 multiple sclerosis patients.

What the study reported, not specific to this receptor: In the total CD8+ and CD8+ TEMRA repertoires, sixteen and five Susac-specific public clones, respectively, were identified. The TCR sequencing and HLA analysis was acknowledged to have included a relatively small number of individuals. Susac syndrome CD8+ repertoires showed clonal expansion, highest in CD8+ TEMRA cells and greater in clinically active than remitting patients.

High-throughput TCR beta sequencing profiled peripheral blood CD8+ and CD4+ T cells from healthy donors, Susac syndrome patients and multiple sclerosis patients. The Susac syndrome patients fulfilled recently defined diagnostic criteria for definite or probable disease. Bulk CD8+ and CD4+ T cells were purified by magnetic negative isolation, whereas CD8+ TEMRA cells were enriched by FACS. Blood was drawn into EDTA tubes, processed within 24 hours, and PBMCs were isolated by density gradient centrifugation. PBMCs destined for TCR sequencing were cryopreserved in liquid nitrogen and later thawed in a 37 °C water bath. Purity of sorted or isolated CD4+, CD8+ and CD8+ TEMRA cells was at least 90%. V is shortened by 3 bases, J by 6 bases, and the region joining them spans 12 bases. The germline V gene (reference sequence) specifies LGHDT as CDR1 and YNNKEL as CDR2. The CDR3, cysteine through phenylalanine, is 14 amino acids long. Only the CDR3 portion is preserved as DNA: 42 bases, with reading frame beginning at the first base.

Points on this clonotype: No cognate antigen has been identified for it. Per-nucleotide qualities are absent, and no much larger clonotype sits a single base away.

RNA was extracted with the RNeasy kit and roughly 0.45 to 1 ug was reverse transcribed using random hexamers. The immunoSEQ multiplex PCR assay, which covers 54 Vbeta and 13 Jbeta segments, was used to amplify TCR beta CDR3 regions. PCR amplification bias was corrected using a synthetic template baseline for primer optimization and computational correction. From the authors' description of their analysis: Only productive sequences were kept, with reads annotated to V, D and J genes according to IMGT and analyzed in immunoSEQ Analyzer. Clonality was calculated as one minus the Shannon entropy normalized by log2 of the number of productive unique sequences. For each patient and control, public and private clones were evaluated within the 100 most prevalent clones. Clones were defined as Susac-specific if absent from the healthy and MS cohorts, from around 1,000 published viral clones and from other ImmuneACCESS disease sequences. TCRdb's own reprocessing of the public reads used fastp at Q25 and MiXCR and kept productive beta chains. Rows are unified per CDR3 protein, each entry keeping the most common DNA and genes. TCRdb, rather than the study authors, made the V and J calls. In all, the sample holds tens of thousands of distinct CDR3 sequences, and around 96% of those were seen once. About 0.65% of the sample is in the top ten clones.

The sequenced material came from CD8+ T cells from PBMCs. In this chain, TRBV3-1 is recombined with TRBJ1-3, with the D gene not clear enough to name. The sequence came from a human donor with Susac syndrome. The DNA reads TGTGCCAGCAGCCATCGATCGGTTGAAAACACCATATATTTT. It encodes CASSHRSVENTIYF.